This entry lists 23 T cell receptor beta chains sequenced from one sample in a study of Ad26.COV2.S vaccination and SARS-CoV-2 variants. Treatment given: some 20 received Ad26.COV2.S at low or high dose, single or two shots; 5 received placebo; per-sample allocation not given. Sampling happened 63 days after the first vaccine or placebo injection. Sequencing was performed with immunoSEQ multiplex PCR; in TCRdb, only in-frame clones are kept and a portion is missing. The sample lists roughly 320,000 clones; around 84% were seen once. The material was peripheral blood, obtained in a trial of Ad26.COV2.S vaccine versus placebo. The receptors were sampled from a person aged 18-60 years who received the Ad26.COV2.S COVID-19 vaccine or a placebo.

The gene calls are TRBV4-2 and TRBJ2-1, with 11 bases fitting TRBD1. This CDR3 has 14 amino acids. V gave up 3 bases and J gave up 8 bases; unmatched junction bases: 3. Per the germline V gene, CDR1 is LGHNA and CDR2 is YNFKEQ. CDR3 region: CASSQGTGGDEQFF. Here the CDR3 DNA reads TGTGCCAGCAGCCAGGGGACAGGGGGGGATGAGCAGTTCTTC.

J is TRBJ1-6 and V is TRBV5-4; D gene ambiguous. The CDR3 has 16 residues. Germline CDR1 and CDR2: SGHNT and YYREEE (reference sequence). Trimming shortened V by 5 bases and J by 0 bases, and 12 bases separated the two germline ends. In DNA, the CDR3 is TGTGCCAGCAGAAACGGCAGCCGCTCCTATAATTCACCCCTCCACTTT. It translates to CASRNGSRSYNSPLHF.

J is TRBJ2-3 and V is TRBV3-1 (or the pseudogene TRBV3-2), with a weak D call TRBD2 (5 bases). V was pared by 2 bases and J by 3 bases, with 15 bases between. The CDR3 has 16 residues. Per the germline V gene, CDR1 is LGHDT and CDR2 is YNNKEL (reference sequence). The CDR3 coding sequence is TGTGCCAGCAGCCAACTAGCTAGAAGTGGAACAGATACGCAGTATTTT. Translated, it gives CASSQLARSGTDTQYF.

The J gene is TRBJ1-3, the V gene TRBV6-6; D may be TRBD1 (5 bases). Germline lookup yields CDR1 MNHNY and CDR2 SVGAGI (reference sequence). There are 16 residues in the CDR3. With 6 bases removed from V and 0 bases from J, the gap between germline ends came to 15 bases. The CDR3 coding sequence is TGTGCCAGCAGCCCAAGGGGTATACTCTCTGGAAACACCATATATTTT. Its protein is CASSPRGILSGNTIYF.

This chain joins TRBV18 and TRBJ2-1; possibly TRBD1 or TRBD2 for D (7 bases each). The germline V gene has CDR1 KGHSH and CDR2 LQKENI. The CDR3 covers 17 residues. The ends were cut back, 5 bases at V and 6 bases at J, with 23 bases in the middle. The CDR3 spells CASSAPSTGRVSNEQFF. CDR3 nucleotides: TGTGCCAGCTCAGCCCCCTCGACAGGGAGGGTTAGCAATGAGCAGTTCTTC.

The chain links TRBV19 to TRBJ2-7, with D perhaps TRBD1 (5 bases). Germline CDR1 and CDR2: LNHDA and SQIVND (reference sequence). V lost 0 bases and J lost 6, with 9 bases in between. This CDR3 region has 13 residues. The CDR3 DNA sequence: TGTGCCAGTAGTATAGAAGTGCAGGGCGAGCAGTACTTC. This codes for CASSIEVQGEQYF.

The chain links TRBV7-3 to TRBJ2-3, with D perhaps TRBD2 (5 bases). The germline V gene encodes CDR1 SGHTA and CDR2 FQGTGA. There are 16 residues in the CDR3. With 1 base removed from V and 0 bases from J, the gap between germline ends came to 11 bases. The CDR3: CASSLRTGSSTDTQYF. The CDR3 DNA sequence: TGTGCCAGCAGCTTAAGGACTGGTTCTAGCACAGATACGCAGTATTTT.

V gene TRBV5-1 combines with J gene TRBJ2-7; 7 nucleotides match TRBD1. V lost 3 bases, J lost 0 bases, and 21 bases stayed unmatched. From germline, CDR1 is SGHRS and CDR2 YFSETQ. The CDR3 runs 20 residues. The CDR3: CASSSGYLGQPTPSSYEQYF. The CDR3 DNA sequence: TGCGCCAGCAGCTCGGGGTATTTGGGACAGCCAACCCCAAGCTCCTACGAGCAGTACTTC.

Concerning this clone itself: The sample carries other DNA sequences with the same CDR3. The chain has TRBV30 and TRBJ2-5, with TRBD1 identical over 7 bases. The CDR3 has 13 residues. With V trimmed by 1 base and J by 5 bases, 4 bases remained unmatched. From germline, CDR1 is GTSNPN and CDR2 SVGIG (reference sequence). This CDR3 is CAWSEDRVETQYF. The DNA of the CDR3 is TGTGCCTGGAGTGAAGACAGGGTGGAGACCCAGTACTTC.

This clone came up once. The chain recombines TRBV4-2 with TRBJ1-2; 8 bases line up with TRBD1. V gave up 6 bases and J gave up 8 bases; unmatched junction bases: 11. This CDR3 spans 14 amino acids. Germline V gene lookup returns CDR1 LGHNA and CDR2 YNFKEQ. CDR3 region: CASSAPDRDGGYTF. The CDR3 nucleotides read TGTGCCAGCAGTGCCCCGGACAGGGACGGCGGCTACACCTTC.

The V call is TRBV5-1, the J call TRBJ2-3; 11 positions match TRBD2. V gave up 5 bases and J gave up 2 bases; unmatched junction bases: 7. The CDR3 extends over 16 amino acids. The V gene's germline CDR1 is SGHRS and CDR2 YFSETQ. CDR3 region: CASRDGTSGTTDTQYF. As DNA, the CDR3 is TGCGCCAGCAGGGACGGGACTAGCGGTACCACAGATACGCAGTATTTT.

The chain has TRBV3-1 (or the pseudogene TRBV3-2) and TRBJ2-5, with TRBD2 matching 9 bases. Germline loops: CDR1 LGHDT, CDR2 YNNKEL (reference sequence). The CDR3 extends over 15 amino acids. The V segment lost 2 bases and the J segment 5 bases; nucleotides outside the gene matches: 6. CDR3 loop: CASSQSGLARETQYF. CDR3 bases: TGTGCCAGCAGCCAAAGCGGACTAGCGCGGGAGACCCAGTACTTC.

The CDR3 is CASSPRGAANEKLFF. CDR3 nucleotide sequence: TGTGCCAGCAGCCCCCGAGGGGCGGCTAATGAAAAACTGTTTTTT. The chain recombines TRBV11-2 with TRBJ1-4; a possible D gene is TRBD1 (5 bases). CDR1 and CDR2 (germline): SGHAT, FQNNGV. The CDR3 runs to 15 residues. V shed 5 bases and J shed 3 bases, with 13 bases lying between them.

This clone came up once. The chain uses TRBV3-1 (or the pseudogene TRBV3-2) and TRBJ1-1; 11 bases align to TRBD1. V was pared by 0 bases and J by 3 bases, with 3 bases of the junction left unmatched. This CDR3 contains 16 residues. The germline V gene encodes CDR1 LGHDT and CDR2 YNNKEL (reference sequence). In DNA, the CDR3 is TGTGCCAGCAGCCAAGAAGGGACAGGGGGATACACTGAAGCTTTCTTT. It is translated as CASSQEGTGGYTEAFF.

This clone appeared once. The chain carries TRBV7-2 and TRBJ1-1; D possibly corresponds to TRBD1 (5 bases). The germline CDR1 and CDR2 sequences are SGHTA and FQGNSA. The CDR3 length is 13 residues. The V end was cut by 4 bases, the J end by 1 base, with 7 bases between. The CDR3 coding sequence is TGTGCCAGCAGCTCGACAGAGAACACTGAAGCTTTCTTT. Amino acids: CASSSTENTEAFF.

The chain has TRBV5-5 and TRBJ2-1, with D unresolved. Germline CDR1 reads SGHKS; CDR2 reads YYEKEE (reference sequence). CDR3 length: 15 amino acids. Trimming left V 4 bases short and J 0 bases short, with 11 bases between. CDR3 nucleotides: TGTGCCAGCAGCCTAGAGATGAGCTCCTACAATGAGCAGTTCTTC. Translating gives CASSLEMSSYNEQFF.

The rearrangement uses TRBV25-1 and TRBJ1-5; unclear D gene. This CDR3 has 15 residues. Per germline, CDR1 MGHDK and CDR2 SYGVNS. With 6 bases removed from V and 0 bases from J, the gap between germline ends came to 12 bases. CDR3 bases: TGTGCCAGCAGGGCACACAGACATAGCAATCAGCCCCAGCATTTT. This gives the protein CASRAHRHSNQPQHF.

This rearrangement joins TRBV18 to TRBJ1-5, with unresolved D. The CDR3 totals 14 residues. V gave up 3 bases and J gave up 5 bases, with 11 bases separating them. CDR1 is KGHSH and CDR2 is LQKENI in the germline V gene. As DNA, the CDR3 is TGTGCCAGCTCACCGCTTCCGGCGGATCAGCCCCAGCATTTT. This sequence encodes CASSPLPADQPQHF.

The CDR3 nucleotides read TGCGCCAGCAGCTCCTACCGGGACCAGGAGCAGTTCTTC. Its protein is CASSSYRDQEQFF. This chain uses TRBV5-1 with TRBJ2-1; D tentatively fits TRBD1 or TRBD2 (5 bases each). There are 13 residues in the CDR3. Trimming left V 3 bases short and J 10 bases short, with 14 bases between. CDR1 SGHRS and CDR2 YFSETQ come from the germline V gene.

The V gene is TRBV5-1, the J gene TRBJ2-3; a possible D gene is TRBD2 (5 bases). This CDR3 region has 16 residues. In germline, CDR1 is SGHRS, CDR2 YFSETQ. Trimming pared 4 bases from V and 0 bases from J, leaving 15 bases between. The CDR3 reads CASSPVASTSTDTQYF. For the CDR3, the DNA is TGCGCCAGCAGCCCGGTAGCGTCTACTAGCACAGATACGCAGTATTTT.

V usage is TRBV6-5 and J usage is TRBJ2-5; TRBD1 is a possible D gene (5 bases). The ends were cut back, 7 bases at V and 5 bases at J, with 17 bases in the middle. This CDR3 contains 14 residues. Germline V gene sequence: CDR1 MNHEY, CDR2 SVGAGI. CDR3 region: CASKGRGNMETQYF. CDR3 nucleotides: TGTGCCAGCAAGGGTAGGGGTAATATGGAGACCCAGTACTTC.

The J gene is TRBJ2-2, the V gene TRBV21-1; TRBD2 was called by the table and not checked on the DNA. TRBV21-1 is given as a pseudogene. This CDR3 is 18 amino acids long. CDR3 DNA: TGTGCCAGCAGCAAAGGGGGAGAGGGCTCAACGAACACCGGGGAGCTGTTTTTT. Protein sequence: CASSKGGEGSTNTGELFF.

A few counts support this clone. V and J are TRBV4-3 and TRBJ1-2, with 9 bases aligning to TRBD1. The CDR3 loop spans 16 amino acids. Germline CDR1 is LGHNA and CDR2 is YSLEER. The trim removed 0 bases at V and 6 bases at J, leaving 8 bases unmatched. The CDR3: CASSQDRGQGWNGYTF. CDR3 sequence (DNA): TGCGCCAGCAGCCAAGATAGAGGACAGGGGTGGAATGGCTACACCTTC.